Only a few counts were recorded for the clone carrying this TCR beta chain. Its antigen is unknown. This record comes from a study of T cell responses to AZD1222 COVID-19 vaccine. Study results and limitations: In all cases, repertoires were sampled only after the peak T cell response. Spike was spanned by vaccine-associated CD4 TCRs, which were dominant at 160-218 and 743-854.

Libraries were prepared by immunoSEQ multiplex PCR; TCRdb keeps only in-frame clonotypes and omits some of them. The sample lists around 130,000 clones; more than 80% were seen once. This specimen consisted of peripheral blood, obtained 28 days after the second dose of the MenACWY control vaccine. The sequence derives from an adult who received the MenACWY meningococcal vaccine as a control.

CDR3 coding DNA: TGCGCCAGCAGTGCATATGGCGGGGAGCTGTTTTTT. This sequence encodes CASSAYGGELFF. This chain connects TRBV10-2 to TRBJ2-2; D ambiguous. Per the germline V gene, CDR1 is WSHSY and CDR2 is SAAADI. This CDR3 region has 12 residues. Trimming left V 4 bases short and J 7 bases short, with 7 bases between.